This TCR beta chain was obtained from a study of molecular identifiers for immune sequencing clone quantification. TCRdb fed the PCR reads into MiXCR, producing one record per CDR3 protein. Among roughly 100,000 distinct CDR3 sequences, about 35% were seen once, and the ten largest hold approximately 10%. V was trimmed by 2 bases and J by 4 bases, leaving 8 bases between them. The CDR3 runs to 13 residues. Germline V gene lookup returns CDR1 MNHEY and CDR2 SMNVEV (reference sequence). This receptor was taken from a human donor in good health. Some libraries in this study had Jurkat cell RNA spiked in. This rearrangement joins TRBV27 to TRBJ2-5; D could derive from TRBD1 or TRBD2 (6 bases each). The source material was naive CD8+ T cells from blood, with Jurkat cell RNA spiked in. Noted subset: FACS-sorted CD8+CD4-CCR7+CD45RA+ naive T cells. The CDR3 loop reads CASSLGGGETQYF. The CDR3 DNA is TGTGCCAGCAGTTTAGGAGGGGGAGAGACCCAGTACTTC.